The 18 T cell receptor beta chains below come from one sample, sequenced in a study of PD-L1 blockade in urothelial cancer. Time point denoted: peripheral blood 6 weeks after treatment start. Measured with immunoSEQ multiplex PCR; TCRdb has only the in-frame clones, and not every one. Of roughly 40,000 clones listed, about 90% are singletons. The source was PBMCs, collected around atezolizumab (anti-PD-L1) treatment. These receptors were taken from a man aged 65 to 85 with urothelial cancer.

Only one count was recorded for this clone. V usage is TRBV2 and J usage is TRBJ2-7; D possibly corresponds to TRBD1 (6 bases). This CDR3 is built from 15 residues. Germline CDR1 SNHLY, CDR2 FYNNEI. The V end was cut by 7 bases, the J end by 2 bases, with 18 bases between. The CDR3 DNA follows: TGTGCCAGCAACCTCGGCCCAGGGGCCCCCTACGAGCAGTACTTC. Amino acids: CASNLGPGAPYEQYF.

CDR3 DNA sequence: TGTGCCAGCAGCACCGCAGGGGGCGCCAGGCAGGCCTACAATGAGCAGTTCTTC. This encodes CASSTAGGARQAYNEQFF. This rearrangement joins TRBV21-1 to TRBJ2-1; TRBD1, the D gene given by the table, was not confirmed from the DNA. TRBV21-1 is recorded as a pseudogene. The CDR3 totals 18 residues.

The chain recombines TRBV5-6 with TRBJ1-3, with unresolved D. This CDR3 region has 15 residues. Deletions cut 0 bases from V and 4 bases from J, with 11 bases between. Germline V gene data show CDR1 as SGHDT and CDR2 as YYEEEE. The CDR3 reads CASSLASKSGNTIYF. CDR3 coding DNA: TGTGCCAGCAGCTTGGCCTCGAAGAGCGGAAACACCATATATTTT.

V and J are TRBV25-1 and TRBJ2-7; the D is unclear. This CDR3 region has 11 residues. Trimming stripped 11 bases from V and 2 bases from J, with 10 bases between. Germline V gene lookup returns CDR1 MGHDK and CDR2 SYGVNS. For the CDR3, the DNA is TGTGCCGCAGGTGCCGCCTACGAGCAGTACTTC. Protein: CAAGAAYEQYF.

This chain joins TRBV7-6 and TRBJ2-7; 7 positions match TRBD1. This CDR3 region has 13 residues. The V gene's germline CDR1 is SGHVS and CDR2 FNYEAQ. With V trimmed by 3 bases and J by 2 bases, 1 base remained unmatched. CDR3 amino acids: CASSFGTAYEQYF. Written as DNA, the CDR3 is TGTGCCAGCAGCTTCGGGACAGCCTACGAGCAGTACTTC. Using reference TRBV7-6 and TRBJ2-7 for the parts outside the CDR3, the full variable domain is GAGVSQSPRYKVTKRGQDVALRCDPISGHVSLYWYRQALGQGPEFLTYFNYEAQQDKSGLPNDRFSAERPEGSISTLTIQRTEQRDSAMYRCASSFGTAYEQYFGPGTRLTVT.

This chain joins TRBV11-2 and TRBJ2-7; D perhaps matches TRBD2 (6 bases). Germline-derived CDR1 and CDR2 are SGHAT and FQNNGV. V was cut by 1 base and J by 6 bases, with 16 bases left in between. The CDR3 sequence is 15 residues long. The DNA for the CDR3 is TGTGCCAGCAGCTTAGGGGCTTCCGGGAGAGCCGAGCAGTACTTC. This sequence encodes CASSLGASGRAEQYF.

V usage is TRBV6-1 and J usage is TRBJ2-1; TRBD2 matches at 13 bases. The germline V gene encodes CDR1 MNHNS and CDR2 SASEGT. The CDR3 is made up of 15 amino acids. V shed 6 bases and J 9 bases; nucleotides not matched to a gene: 8. The CDR3 DNA reads TGTGCCAGCAGGCAACTAGCGGGAGGGCCTGTTGAGCAGTTCTTC. Its translation: CASRQLAGGPVEQFF.

Turning to this clone: Other DNA sequences in this specimen translate into the identical CDR3. The rearrangement links TRBV7-9 to TRBJ1-5; TRBD1 matches at 8 bases. V lost 1 base and J lost 5; bases outside the gene matches: 1. Germline V lookup: CDR1 SEHNR, CDR2 FQNEAQ (reference sequence). This CDR3 region has 14 residues. The DNA for the CDR3 is TGTGCCAGCAGCTTAGGGGGACAGGATCAGCCCCAGCATTTT. Protein product: CASSLGGQDQPQHF.

The genes are TRBV6-1 and TRBJ2-1; 13 nucleotides agree with TRBD2. V trimming: 4 bases; J trimming: 0 bases; junction bases outside the gene matches: 12. This CDR3 comprises 20 residues. Germline CDR1 is MNHNS and CDR2 is SASEGT. CDR3 DNA: TGTGCCAGCAGTGGGTGGACTAGCGGGAGAATCTCCCGCTCCTACAATGAGCAGTTCTTC. This sequence encodes CASSGWTSGRISRSYNEQFF.

This rearrangement joins TRBV5-4 to TRBJ2-2; 8 bases fit TRBD2. CDR1 is SGHNT, CDR2 YYREEE, per germline (reference sequence). This CDR3 has 16 amino acids. Trimming took 4 bases from V and 2 from J; bases not matched to a gene: 7. Written as DNA, the CDR3 is TGTGCCAGCAGCCTACGGGGGGGCCCAAACACCGGGGAGCTGTTTTTT. This encodes CASSLRGGPNTGELFF.

CDR3 DNA: TGCGCCAGCAGCTCACAATATCAGGGGAACGAGCAGTACTTC. Translating gives CASSSQYQGNEQYF. V and J are TRBV5-1 and TRBJ2-7; D is possibly TRBD1 (6 bases). Germline values: CDR1 SGHRS, CDR2 YFSETQ. V was clipped by 3 bases and J by 5 bases, with 15 bases between them. This CDR3 region has 14 residues.

The V and J genes are TRBV7-9 and TRBJ2-3; D possibly corresponds to TRBD2 (5 bases). CDR3 size: 14 residues. Trimming removed 1 base from V and 4 bases from J, with 9 bases in between. Germline loops: CDR1 SEHNR, CDR2 FQNEAQ (reference sequence). CDR3 sequence reads: CASSLVGEADTQYF. In DNA form, the CDR3 reads TGTGCCAGCAGCTTAGTGGGAGAGGCAGATACGCAGTATTTT.

This clone was counted a single time. CDR3 bases: TGTGCCAGCAGTTCTCCGGGAATAGGAGGCTACACCTTC. Its translation: CASSSPGIGGYTF. J is TRBJ1-2 and V is TRBV6-5; D ambiguous. Germline V gene sequence: CDR1 MNHEY, CDR2 SVGAGI. V lost 4 bases and J 8 bases, leaving 14 bases between the germline ends. This CDR3 has 13 residues.

In its sample, this clone was seen a few times. The chain recombines TRBV10-3 with TRBJ1-1, with 8 bases fitting TRBD1. V shed 7 bases and J 4 bases; nucleotides not matched to a gene: 11. Per the germline V gene, CDR1 is ENHRY and CDR2 is SYGVKD. This CDR3 contains 15 residues. CDR3 amino acids: CAIIPGDRSGTEAFF. The CDR3 nucleotides are TGTGCCATCATCCCAGGGGACAGGTCTGGCACTGAAGCTTTCTTT.

CDR3 in DNA: TGTGCCAGCAGTTGGTCCGCACAGGGTATTAACTATGGCTACACCTTC. Its protein product is CASSWSAQGINYGYTF. The J gene is TRBJ1-2, the V gene TRBV28, with D possibly TRBD1 on 6 matching bases. The CDR3 extends over 16 amino acids. Germline CDR1 MDHEN, CDR2 SYDVKM. Trimming took off 4 bases at V and 1 base at J, with 16 bases between the two ends.

V is TRBV19 and J is TRBJ1-2; TRBD1 aligns across 8 bases. The V gene's germline CDR1 is LNHDA and CDR2 SQIVND (reference sequence). The CDR3 runs to 16 residues. With V trimmed by 4 bases and J by 7 bases, 14 bases remained unmatched. DNA of the CDR3: TGTGCCAGTAGTAGGACAGGGAGGGAGTCCTATGCTGGCTACACCTTC. The encoded protein is CASSRTGRESYAGYTF.

The chain carries TRBV2 and TRBJ2-1, with TRBD2 identical over 14 bases. The CDR3 length is 16 residues. Germline V gives CDR1 SNHLY, CDR2 FYNNEI. Trimming at V came to 7 bases and at J to 8 bases, leaving 10 bases not matched to a gene. The CDR3 nucleotides are TGTGCCAGCATATGGTTCCCGGGACTAGCGGGAGATGAGCAGTTCTTC. Encoded protein: CASIWFPGLAGDEQFF. The entire variable domain, with the rest obtained from reference TRBV2 and TRBJ2-1, is as follows: EPEVTQTPSHQVTQMGQEVILRCVPISNHLYFYWYRQILGQKVEFLVSFYNNEISEKSEIFDDQFSVERPDGSNFTLKIRSTKLEDSAMYFCASIWFPGLAGDEQFFGPGTRLTVL.

CDR3 DNA sequence: TGTGCCAGCAGCCAAAATATCAGGTCGGATACGCAGTATTTT. It specifies CASSQNIRSDTQYF. This chain links TRBV4-2 with TRBJ2-3, with D hard to call. The CDR3 sequence is 14 residues long. The germline V gene encodes CDR1 LGHNA and CDR2 YNFKEQ. V lost 2 bases to trimming and J lost 6 bases, with 12 bases between them.